The 16 T cell receptor beta chains presented below share a single source sample, sequenced in a study of blood T cell repertoires in COVID-19. Profiled with immunoSEQ multiplex PCR; TCRdb holds only in-frame clones, not every one. The table has about 310,000 clones, about 90% seen once. Sequenced input: PBMCs or T cells enriched from blood (not recorded which). These receptors came from a woman aged 30 to 39 who had recovered from COVID-19.

The genes are TRBV9 and TRBJ1-2, with D maybe TRBD1 (5 bases). CDR1 SGDLS and CDR2 YYNGEE come from the germline V gene. V was shortened by 0 bases and J by 2 bases, with 11 bases between the two germline ends. The CDR3 has 15 residues. The CDR3 DNA follows: TGTGCCAGCAGCGTAGAGCAGGGCACCAACTATGGCTACACCTTC. This codes for CASSVEQGTNYGYTF.

The genes are TRBV6-5 and TRBJ2-7; no clear D. The CDR3 totals 14 residues. V was trimmed by 2 bases and J by 2 bases, leaving 10 bases between them. Germline V gene sequence: CDR1 MNHEY, CDR2 SVGAGI. Here the CDR3 DNA reads TGTGCCAGCAGTTACGGGCAGCTCACCTACGAGCAGTACTTC. Protein product: CASSYGQLTYEQYF.

This clone was detected only once. J is TRBJ2-5 and V is TRBV18, with TRBD1 identical over 7 bases. The CDR3 has 14 amino acids. The germline CDR1 and CDR2 sequences are KGHSH and LQKENI. V lost 5 bases to trimming and J lost 0 bases; unmatched junction nucleotides: 3. The CDR3 sequence is CASSSTGYQETQYF. The CDR3 region has the DNA TGTGCCAGCTCATCGACAGGGTACCAAGAGACCCAGTACTTC. Looking up the rest from reference TRBV18 and TRBJ2-5 gives the full variable domain: NAGVMQNPRHLVRRRGQEARLRCSPMKGHSHVYWYRQLPEEGLKFMVYLQKENIIDESGMPKERFSAEFPKEGPSILRIQQVVRGDSAAYFCASSSTGYQETQYFGPGTRLLVL.

This clone was counted a few times. V is TRBV6-5 and J is TRBJ1-1, with 7 nucleotides matching TRBD1. This CDR3 is 12 amino acids long. The ends lost 2 bases at V and 11 bases at J; junction bases unmatched: 5. Germline loops: CDR1 MNHEY, CDR2 SVGAGI. CDR3 nucleotide sequence: TGTGCCAGCAGTTACCCTCAGGGGGTGGCTTTCTTT. Its translation is CASSYPQGVAFF.

CDR3 sequence reads: CASSYGEAFQETQYF. In DNA, the CDR3 is TGTGCCAGCAGTTACGGTGAAGCATTCCAAGAGACCCAGTACTTC. The chain has TRBV6-2 or TRBV6-3 and TRBJ2-5; D uncertain. In germline, CDR1 is MNHEY, CDR2 SVGEGT. The V gene lost 2 bases and the J gene lost 1 base, with 11 bases spanning the gap. There are 15 residues in the CDR3.

CDR3 coding DNA: TGTGCCAGCAGTTCCAGGGAAGACTATGGCTACACCTTC. It translates to CASSSREDYGYTF. This chain uses TRBV6-2 or TRBV6-3 with TRBJ1-2; a weak D match, TRBD1 (5 bases). V dropped 4 bases and J dropped 3 bases, with 9 bases sitting between them. Germline V gives CDR1 MNHEY, CDR2 SVGEGT. The CDR3 totals 13 residues.

The CDR3 reads CASSPRTGGAEAFF. In DNA form, the CDR3 reads TGTGCCAGCAGCCCCCGGACAGGGGGAGCTGAAGCTTTCTTT. This chain links TRBV7-9 with TRBJ1-1, with 10 bases aligning to TRBD1. The CDR3 has 14 amino acids. V lost 5 bases, J lost 6 bases, and 6 bases stayed unmatched. CDR1 and CDR2 (germline): SEHNR, FQNEAQ (reference sequence).

The V gene is TRBV4-1, the J gene TRBJ2-5; weak D call: TRBD2 (6 bases). CDR1 and CDR2 (germline): MGHRA, YSYEKL. The V end lost 5 bases, the J end lost 5 bases, and 24 bases lay between the germline ends. The CDR3 is 17 residues long. The CDR3 here is CASSADLGEASRETQYF. The CDR3 coding sequence is TGCGCCAGCAGCGCTGATTTGGGGGAGGCCTCCCGGGAGACCCAGTACTTC.

The rearrangement links TRBV5-1 to TRBJ2-5; D is uncertain. Germline V gives CDR1 SGHRS, CDR2 YFSETQ. The length of the CDR3 is 14 residues. The germline V and J ends were trimmed by 0 bases and 6 bases, with 12 bases remaining between them. The CDR3, as DNA: TGCGCCAGCAGCTTGGCCAGTGCATCCCAGACCCAGTACTTC. Protein: CASSLASASQTQYF.

The chain carries TRBV6-5 and TRBJ2-1, with 8 nucleotides matching TRBD1. Germline V lookup: CDR1 MNHEY, CDR2 SVGAGI. Trimming at V came to 5 bases and at J to 4 bases, leaving 7 bases not matched to a gene. The CDR3 spans 15 residues. Here the CDR3 reads CASSQLGTGYNEQFF. The CDR3 DNA reads as TGTGCCAGCAGTCAACTTGGGACAGGATACAATGAGCAGTTCTTC.

The chain has TRBV29-1 and TRBJ2-6; the D is unclear. V shed 4 bases and J shed 2 bases, with 6 bases lying between them. The CDR3 sequence is 13 residues long. The germline gives CDR1 SQVTM, CDR2 ANQGSEA. The CDR3 DNA reads as TGCAGCGTTGCGGGTCCTGGGGCCAACGTCCTGACTTTC. Protein: CSVAGPGANVLTF.

The genes are TRBV28 and TRBJ1-1, with D uncertain. Trimming removed 6 bases from V and 5 bases from J, with 16 bases in between. The CDR3 contains 14 residues. CDR1 and CDR2 (germline): MDHEN, SYDVKM. For the CDR3, the DNA is TGTGCCAGCAGCCCAACTCAACGGAGGACTGAAGCTTTCTTT. Its protein is CASSPTQRRTEAFF. The whole variable domain, filled in from reference TRBV28 and TRBJ1-1, reads DVKVTQSSRYLVKRTGEKVFLECVQDMDHENMFWYRQDPGLGLRLIYFSYDVKMKEKGDIPEGYSVSREKKERFSLILESASTNQTSMYLCASSPTQRRTEAFFGQGTRLTVV.

V and J are TRBV10-3 and TRBJ2-2; TRBD1 matches at 9 bases. The CDR3 is 17 residues long. Germline CDR1 ENHRY, CDR2 SYGVKD. Trimming removed 0 bases from V and 5 bases from J; junction bases left unmatched: 7. The CDR3 here is CAISESTSGTGTGELFF. The CDR3 DNA reads TGTGCCATCAGTGAGTCGACGTCCGGGACAGGGACCGGGGAGCTGTTTTTT.

Details on this clone: The identical CDR3 is also encoded by other nucleotide sequences in the sample. This chain connects TRBV19 to TRBJ2-7; D perhaps matches TRBD1 (5 bases). Trimming stripped 5 bases from V and 2 bases from J, with 13 bases between. CDR3 length: 14 residues. CDR1 and CDR2 from the germline V gene are LNHDA and SQIVND (reference sequence). The DNA for the CDR3 is TGTGCCAGTAGTTTAACAGGAGCCGCCTACGAGCAGTACTTC. This encodes CASSLTGAAYEQYF.

The chain uses TRBV6-6 and TRBJ2-3; TRBD1 aligns across 10 bases. In germline, CDR1 is MNHNY, CDR2 SVGAGI (reference sequence). The ends lost 4 bases at V and 5 bases at J; junction bases unmatched: 6. This CDR3 comprises 15 residues. Here the CDR3 reads CASSSRQGARDTQYF. For the CDR3, the DNA is TGTGCCAGCAGTTCTCGACAGGGGGCTAGAGATACGCAGTATTTT.

V usage is TRBV5-6 and J usage is TRBJ1-2; 8 nucleotides align to TRBD1. The CDR3 loop spans 15 amino acids. Germline V CDR1 and CDR2: SGHDT, YYEEEE. V lost 3 bases, J lost 2 bases, and 6 bases stayed unmatched. The CDR3: CASSWLDRDNYGYTF. The CDR3 DNA is TGTGCCAGCAGCTGGTTGGACAGGGACAACTATGGCTACACCTTC.